This T cell receptor (beta chain) originates from a study of cytomegalovirus exposure and HLA in healthy donors. Primers included in the PCR were 60 Vbeta and 13 Jbeta primers. Repertoires were generated with immunoSEQ multiplex PCR, while TCRdb's copy carries only in-frame clones and drops some. In the table there are 150,000 to 200,000 clones, about 81% of which are singletons. The CDR3 is 17 residues long. The germline V gene has CDR1 MNHEY and CDR2 SMNVEV (reference sequence). V lost 0 bases to trimming and J lost 5 bases; unmatched junction nucleotides: 10. The chain is built from TRBV27 and TRBJ2-5; 9 bases line up with TRBD2. The sample comprised PBMCs. This clonotype originated in a young man in good health and CMV-seronegative. CDR3 region: CASSLSRRGGRGETQYF. CDR3 in DNA: TGTGCCAGCAGTTTATCGAGGCGGGGGGGCCGAGGGGAGACCCAGTACTTC.